Below, 24 T cell receptor beta chains from the same sample are listed, as sequenced in a study of cytomegalovirus exposure and HLA in healthy donors. Using immunoSEQ multiplex PCR, the repertoire was profiled, and TCRdb retains in-frame clones only, with some absent. The table has some 64,000 clones, 95% to 97% seen once; the top ten hold around 1.5%. The sample comprised PBMCs. The receptors were gathered from a woman aged 18-35 years in good health and CMV-seropositive.

The chain has TRBV18 and TRBJ2-7; 14 nucleotides align to TRBD2. CDR3 size: 15 residues. V shed 3 bases and J 5 bases; nucleotides not matched to a gene: 3. CDR1 is KGHSH, CDR2 LQKENI, per germline. CDR3 coding DNA: TGTGCCAGCTCACCTGGGACTAGCGGGAGCGACGAGCAGTACTTC. Amino acid sequence: CASSPGTSGSDEQYF.

This chain links TRBV19 with TRBJ1-5; D remains ambiguous. The germline V gene has CDR1 LNHDA and CDR2 SQIVND (reference sequence). This CDR3 contains 14 residues. The V gene lost 3 bases and the J gene lost 7 bases, with 13 bases spanning the gap. This CDR3 reads CASSMSGSRQPQHF. CDR3 DNA sequence: TGTGCCAGTAGTATGTCCGGGTCCAGACAGCCCCAGCATTTT.

The rearrangement joins TRBV2 to TRBJ1-2; TRBD1 is a possible D gene (5 bases). The V and J ends lost 2 bases and 8 bases respectively, with 18 bases between them. This CDR3 has 15 amino acids. From germline, CDR1 is SNHLY and CDR2 FYNNEI. CDR3 bases: TGTGCCAGCAGTGAAAGGGCAACGGGGACTGAGGGCTACACCTTC. It specifies CASSERATGTEGYTF. Using reference TRBV2 and TRBJ1-2 for the parts outside the CDR3, the full variable domain is EPEVTQTPSHQVTQMGQEVILRCVPISNHLYFYWYRQILGQKVEFLVSFYNNEISEKSEIFDDQFSVERPDGSNFTLKIRSTKLEDSAMYFCASSERATGTEGYTFGSGTRLTVV.

The chain combines TRBV6-6 with TRBJ1-1; TRBD1 matches 9 bases. CDR1 and CDR2 (germline): MNHNY, SVGAGI (reference sequence). The CDR3 covers 14 residues. V lost 4 bases, J lost 6 bases, and 6 bases stayed unmatched. CDR3 nucleotides: TGTGCCAGCAGTTCCTGGGACAGGGAGGCTGAAGCTTTCTTT. Its protein is CASSSWDREAEAFF.

The chain's CDR3 is CASSFQGANEQYF. DNA of the CDR3: TGTGCCAGTAGTTTCCAGGGGGCTAACGAGCAGTACTTC. This chain links TRBV19 with TRBJ2-7, with 8 bases identical to TRBD1. Germline trimming cut 5 bases from V and 5 bases from J; bases unmatched to any gene: 5. Germline CDR1 reads LNHDA; CDR2 reads SQIVND (reference sequence). This CDR3 has 13 amino acids.

The V and J genes are TRBV5-1 and TRBJ2-3; TRBD2 is a possible D gene (6 bases). The CDR3 is 14 amino acids. Germline values: CDR1 SGHRS, CDR2 YFSETQ. The V end was cut by 4 bases, the J end by 2 bases, with 11 bases between. The CDR3 DNA reads as TGCGCCAGCAGCGGGGGGACTCACACAGATACGCAGTATTTT. Amino acid sequence: CASSGGTHTDTQYF. The complete variable domain, with remaining parts taken from reference TRBV5-1 and TRBJ2-3, reads KAGVTQTPRYLIKTRGQQVTLSCSPISGHRSVSWYQQTPGQGLQFLFEYFSETQRNKGNFPGRFSGRQFSNSRSEMNVSTLELGDSALYLCASSGGTHTDTQYFGPGTRLTVL.

The chain carries TRBV28 and TRBJ2-2; weak D call: TRBD1 (6 bases). The CDR3 length is 14 residues. Looked up from germline, CDR1 is MDHEN and CDR2 is SYDVKM. V was shortened by 6 bases and J by 4 bases, with 12 bases between the two germline ends. The CDR3 reads CASRNPRGTGELFF. DNA for the CDR3: TGTGCCAGCAGAAACCCCAGGGGCACCGGGGAGCTGTTTTTT.

The chain couples TRBV28 to TRBJ2-7; 7 positions agree with TRBD1. V dropped 4 bases and J dropped 2; count of bases not matched to a gene: 17. Germline CDR1 is MDHEN and CDR2 is SYDVKM. The CDR3 extends over 18 amino acids. As DNA, the CDR3 is TGTGCCAGCAGTTCCGACAGGGCCGCCTACGCCTCAGCCTACGAGCAGTACTTC. This encodes CASSSDRAAYASAYEQYF.

The rearrangement uses TRBV19 and TRBJ2-7; 11 nucleotides match TRBD2. The CDR3 sequence is 18 residues long. Germline values: CDR1 LNHDA, CDR2 SQIVND (reference sequence). Trimming at V came to 3 bases and at J to 0 bases, leaving 10 bases not matched to a gene. The CDR3 coding sequence is TGTGCCAGTAGTATCTTAGGCCCAACTAGCGGGAGCTCCTACGAGCAGTACTTC. Amino acid sequence: CASSILGPTSGSSYEQYF.

Details on this clone: Other DNA sequences of this sample code for an identical CDR3. The chain combines TRBV27 with TRBJ2-1; 11 nucleotides line up with TRBD2. J was trimmed by 4 bases and V by 4 bases; bases with no gene match: 3. Germline V gives CDR1 MNHEY, CDR2 SMNVEV (reference sequence). The CDR3 is 15 residues long. DNA for the CDR3: TGTGCCAGCAGTTCCGGACTAGCGGGTTACAATGAGCAGTTCTTC. It translates to CASSSGLAGYNEQFF.

J is TRBJ2-5 and V is TRBV28; the match to TRBD1 covers 7 bases. The V segment lost 2 bases and the J segment 1 base; nucleotides outside the gene matches: 4. Germline-derived CDR1 and CDR2 are MDHEN and SYDVKM. CDR3 length equals 15 residues. DNA for the CDR3: TGTGCCAGCAGTTTAACAGGGGCTTTCCAAGAGACCCAGTACTTC. Translation gives CASSLTGAFQETQYF.

The V and J genes are TRBV5-1 and TRBJ2-1; 9 nucleotides align to TRBD2. The ends lost 1 base at V and 8 bases at J; junction bases unmatched: 7. The CDR3 is 15 amino acids. Looked up from germline, CDR1 is SGHRS and CDR2 is YFSETQ. In DNA form, the CDR3 reads TGCGCCAGCAGCTTGAGTAGCGGGAGTATCCATGAGCAGTTCTTC. Its translation: CASSLSSGSIHEQFF.

The rearrangement links TRBV27 to TRBJ2-1; 12 bases match TRBD2. The CDR3 is 17 residues long. After removal of 5 bases from V and 8 bases from J, the junction contained 13 bases not matched to a gene. Germline V gives CDR1 MNHEY, CDR2 SMNVEV (reference sequence). CDR3 DNA sequence: TGTGCCAGCAGTACTCATGGACTAGCGGGATATAACGATGAGCAGTTCTTC. Translated: CASSTHGLAGYNDEQFF.

V gene TRBV6-4 combines with J gene TRBJ2-1; 10 bases match TRBD2. Trimming took 5 bases from V and 6 from J; bases not matched to a gene: 4. Per the germline V gene, CDR1 is MRHNA and CDR2 is SNTAGT. The length of the CDR3 is 14 residues. As DNA, the CDR3 is TGTGCCAGCAGTTTTTCTAGCGGGAGCAATGAGCAGTTCTTC. Protein: CASSFSSGSNEQFF.

This clone is a singleton in its sample. The rearrangement joins TRBV5-4 to TRBJ2-7; a weak D match, TRBD2 (6 bases). With 3 bases removed from V and 5 bases from J, the gap between germline ends came to 18 bases. Looked up from germline, CDR1 is SGHNT and CDR2 is YYREEE (reference sequence). The CDR3 runs 15 residues. This CDR3 reads CASSSLKGGWNEQYF. For the CDR3, the DNA is TGTGCCAGCAGCTCCTTAAAAGGAGGGTGGAACGAGCAGTACTTC.

V and J are TRBV27 and TRBJ1-5, with no clear D. V dropped 2 bases and J dropped 3 bases, with 14 bases sitting between them. Germline V gives CDR1 MNHEY, CDR2 SMNVEV (reference sequence). This CDR3 spans 16 amino acids. Written as DNA, the CDR3 is TGTGCCAGCAGTTTAGGTAGAACCGGGAACAATCAGCCCCAGCATTTT. Amino acid sequence: CASSLGRTGNNQPQHF.

The chain carries TRBV10-1 and TRBJ2-3; D unclear. This CDR3 region has 14 residues. V was trimmed by 2 bases and J by 0 bases, leaving 6 bases between them. CDR1 WNHNN and CDR2 SYGVQD come from the germline V gene (reference sequence). For the CDR3, the DNA is TGCGCCAGCAGTGAGAGAGCTAGCACAGATACGCAGTATTTT. Protein sequence: CASSERASTDTQYF.

This clone was found once. The chain combines TRBV28 with TRBJ1-4; 9 bases map to TRBD1. The CDR3 runs to 16 residues. The junction had 9 bases not matched to a gene; V was cut back by 3 bases and J by 7 bases. Germline CDR1 reads MDHEN; CDR2 reads SYDVKM. The DNA for the CDR3 is TGTGCCAGCAGTTTTGTGCGCGGGACAGGGACTGAAAAACTGTTTTTT. It codes for CASSFVRGTGTEKLFF.

V is TRBV11-2 and J is TRBJ2-2, with D perhaps matching TRBD2 (6 bases). Per germline, CDR1 SGHAT and CDR2 FQNNGV. The CDR3 is made up of 14 amino acids. Deletions cut 3 bases from V and 9 bases from J, with 14 bases between. DNA for the CDR3: TGTGCCAGCAGCTTTTCCGCGGGGAGCCGGGAGCTGTTTTTT. Its translation: CASSFSAGSRELFF.

The chain is built from TRBV9 and TRBJ1-1, with D maybe TRBD1 (6 bases). Looked up from germline, CDR1 is SGDLS and CDR2 is YYNGEE. The CDR3 runs 14 residues. The V gene lost 0 bases and the J gene lost 5 bases, with 11 bases spanning the gap. The CDR3 coding sequence is TGTGCCAGCAGCGTAGGGGCAGGGGTAACTGAAGCTTTCTTT. It yields the protein CASSVGAGVTEAFF.

The J gene is TRBJ2-1, the V gene TRBV27; 7 bases fit TRBD2. The CDR3 loop spans 10 amino acids. CDR1 is MNHEY, CDR2 SMNVEV, per germline (reference sequence). V lost 10 bases and J lost 12; bases outside the gene matches: 6. CDR3 sequence: CATGLVGQFF. As DNA, the CDR3 is TGTGCCACCGGACTAGTCGGGCAGTTCTTC.

This chain joins TRBV9 and TRBJ1-3; 9 bases line up with TRBD1. V lost 2 bases to trimming and J lost 7 bases; unmatched junction nucleotides: 10. The germline gives CDR1 SGDLS, CDR2 YYNGEE. This CDR3 contains 16 residues. As DNA, the CDR3 is TGTGCCAGCAGCGTCGAGACAGGGGGTTTTCGGAACACCATATATTTT. Protein: CASSVETGGFRNTIYF.

The chain recombines TRBV6-5 with TRBJ1-3; perhaps TRBD1 as D (6 bases). This CDR3 region has 14 residues. The ends were cut back, 5 bases at V and 1 base at J, with 9 bases in the middle. From germline, CDR1 is MNHEY and CDR2 SVGAGI. CDR3 amino acids: CASSRDISGNTIYF. CDR3 DNA sequence: TGTGCCAGCAGTCGGGACATATCTGGAAACACCATATATTTT.

The chain combines TRBV28 with TRBJ2-5, with 7 bases fitting TRBD1. Per the germline V gene, CDR1 is MDHEN and CDR2 is SYDVKM. This CDR3 is built from 16 residues. V shed 3 bases, J shed 0 bases, and the junction held 7 bases outside the gene matches. The chain's CDR3 is CASSLGSGGNQETQYF. The CDR3 region has the DNA TGTGCCAGCAGTTTGGGGTCAGGGGGAAACCAAGAGACCCAGTACTTC.